This TCR beta chain was found in a study of blood T cells in healthy people across ages. Sample-barcoded 5' priming and a J-beta primer mix drove a second PCR of about 7 to 12 cycles. The template-switch adaptor, which had 12 random nucleotides, put a tag on each cDNA molecule. MiXCR, run by TCRdb on the 5' RACE reads, gives a single entry per CDR3 protein. There are 1.5 million or so distinct CDR3 sequences in the sample; about 43% occur only once, and less than 8% lies in the top ten. Of note for this clonotype: The target antigen is unknown.

Per the germline V gene, CDR1 is SQVTM and CDR2 is ANQGSEA. This CDR3 contains 16 residues. Points from the study as a whole: Long-lived donors had more naive CD4+ cells and higher diversity than aged donors. Calculation of diversity from one million T cells yielded estimates considered to be underestimates. Age showed a roughly linear inverse relationship with TCR beta diversity per million T cells.

The sample consisted of blood. This sequence was found in a woman under 30 in good health. The chain links TRBV29-1 to TRBJ2-1; D may be TRBD1 (6 bases). The J call may be mistaken, given a closer DNA end match to TRBJ2-7. The CDR3 bases are TGCAGCGTTGAGTGGGGGCAGAGCGGCTCCTACAATGAGCAGTACTTC. Its translation is CSVEWGQSGSYNEQYF.